A selection of T cell receptor beta chains follows, all from one sample in a study of T cell changes during pregnancy in multiple sclerosis. Profiling relied on immunoSEQ multiplex PCR, and the TCRdb table lists in-frame clones only, not all of them. The top ten hold less than 0.5% of the sample, which has tens of thousands of clones, 80% to 95% seen once. Material: CD4+ T cells from peripheral blood mononuclear cells, obtained in the third trimester of pregnancy. Receptor source: a female donor with multiple sclerosis, enrolled in a pregnancy study. Both conserved end residues are part of each CDR3. D genes are given only for firm matches. Size values are once, few and many counts, or a class for expanded clones, and some rows have none.

clone size,V gene,J gene,D gene,CDR3 length,CDR3 protein,CDR3 DNA
NA,TRBV5-1,TRBJ2-2,TRBD2,19,CASSPSGTSGGRDTGELFF,TGCGCCAGCAGCCCCTCCGGGACTAGCGGGGGGCGGGACACCGGGGAGCTGTTTTTT
NA,TRBV6-1,TRBJ2-5,NA,14,CASSEGVLGGTQYF,TGTGCCAGCAGTGAAGGTGTCCTGGGGGGGACCCAGTACTTC
NA,TRBV20-1,TRBJ1-1,TRBD1,11,CSAGTGYEAFF,TGCAGTGCGGGGACAGGCTATGAAGCTTTCTTT
NA,TRBV6-1,TRBJ1-3,NA,14,CASITGPGGNTIYF,TGTGCCAGCATAACAGGGCCGGGAGGAAACACCATATATTTT
once,TRBV10-3,TRBJ1-5,TRBD1,18,CAIRTYTDRASSNQPQHF,TGTGCCATCAGAACATACACCGACAGGGCGAGTAGCAATCAGCCCCAGCATTTT
NA,TRBV5-1,TRBJ2-1,TRBD2,16,CASSASTSGGDNEQFF,TGCGCCAGCAGCGCCTCTACTAGCGGGGGAGACAATGAGCAGTTCTTC
NA,TRBV6-5,TRBJ2-1,TRBD2,14,CASRAGGFGNEQFF,TGTGCCAGCAGGGCCGGGGGGTTCGGCAATGAGCAGTTCTTC
NA,TRBV20-1,TRBJ2-2,NA,11,CSASRTGELFF,TGCAGCGCTAGCAGAACCGGGGAGCTGTTTTTT
NA,TRBV11-2,TRBJ1-1,NA,13,CASSLVNHLGAFF,TGTGCCAGCAGCTTAGTTAACCACCTCGGGGCTTTCTTT
NA,TRBV6-1,TRBJ2-4,TRBD2,16,CASSVLAGGTKNIQYF,TGTGCCAGCAGTGTACTAGCGGGGGGGACCAAAAACATTCAGTACTTC
NA,TRBV5-1,TRBJ1-6,TRBD1,16,CASSRTGDSYNSPLHF,TGCGCCAGCAGCCGGACAGGGGATTCCTATAATTCACCCCTCCACTTT
NA,TRBV2,TRBJ1-3,TRBD1,15,CASTHPGTGGNTIYF,TGTGCCAGCACTCACCCCGGGACAGGTGGAAACACCATATATTTT
NA,TRBV7-9,TRBJ1-2,NA,14,CASSHRQAQGGYTF,TGTGCCAGCAGCCACCGCCAGGCCCAGGGAGGCTACACCTTC
NA,TRBV19,TRBJ2-2,NA,15,CASSISASKPGELFF,TGTGCCAGTAGTATAAGCGCTAGCAAGCCCGGGGAGCTGTTTTTT
NA,TRBV5-4,TRBJ2-5,TRBD1,16,CASSATGVDLSTKQYF,TGTGCCAGCAGTGCTACAGGGGTCGATCTGTCTACGAAGCAGTACTTC
NA,TRBV7-3,TRBJ2-5,NA,16,CASSLAQPGPGETQYF,TGTGCCAGCAGCCTTGCCCAGCCTGGGCCTGGGGAGACCCAGTACTTC
NA,TRBV11-2,TRBJ1-2,TRBD1,14,CASSFRGRDYGYTF,TGTGCCAGCAGCTTCAGGGGGCGCGACTATGGCTACACCTTC
NA,TRBV4-1,TRBJ1-4,NA,16,CASSQDYGGGYEKLFF,TGCGCCAGCAGCCAAGATTACGGGGGGGGCTATGAAAAACTGTTTTTT
NA,TRBV5-1,TRBJ1-1,NA,14,CASSWGGPNTEAFF,TGCGCCAGCAGCTGGGGGGGACCGAACACTGAAGCTTTCTTT
NA,TRBV19,TRBJ2-7,NA,14,CASSMGTNRYEQYF,TGTGCCAGTAGTATGGGGACAAATAGGTACGAGCAGTACTTC
NA,TRBV27,TRBJ1-2,TRBD1,19,CASSLSVRRQGNSSYGYTF,TGTGCCAGCAGTTTATCGGTCCGAAGACAGGGGAATTCTAGCTATGGCTACACCTTC
NA,TRBV7-3,TRBJ2-2,TRBD1,15,CASSRTGGEAGELFF,TGTGCCAGCAGTCGGACAGGGGGCGAGGCCGGGGAGCTGTTTTTT
NA,TRBV19,TRBJ1-4,TRBD1,15,CASSTNRGENEKLFF,TGTGCCAGTAGTACGAACAGGGGGGAAAATGAAAAACTGTTTTTT
once,TRBV19,TRBJ2-7,NA,16,CASRKGVASSWDEQYF,TGTGCCAGTAGAAAGGGGGTTGCATCCTCCTGGGACGAGCAGTACTTC
NA,TRBV2,TRBJ2-4,NA,14,CASSEDGAKNIQYF,TGTGCCAGCAGTGAAGACGGAGCCAAAAACATTCAGTACTTC
NA,TRBV15,TRBJ1-5,NA,16,CATSRDRGQVNQPQHF,TGTGCCACCAGCAGAGATCGAGGGCAGGTCAATCAGCCCCAGCATTTT
NA,TRBV7-9,TRBJ2-1,TRBD2,16,CASSLVSGGAYNEQFF,TGTGCCAGCAGCTTAGTTAGCGGGGGAGCCTACAATGAGCAGTTCTTC
NA,TRBV2,TRBJ1-1,NA,12,CASSRQSTEAFF,TGTGCCAGCAGTAGACAGTCCACTGAAGCTTTCTTT
NA,TRBV29-1,TRBJ1-2,NA,13,CSVDSLPNYGYTF,TGCAGCGTTGATAGTCTCCCTAACTATGGCTACACCTTC
NA,TRBV7-9,TRBJ1-3,TRBD1,14,CAGGGQATGNTIYF,TGTGCCGGGGGGGGACAGGCGACGGGAAACACCATATATTTT
NA,TRBV12-5,TRBJ1-5,TRBD1,19,CASGSTSGTGVIRGQPQHF,TGTGCTAGTGGTTCCACGTCCGGGACAGGGGTAATTAGGGGTCAGCCCCAGCATTTT
NA,TRBV19,TRBJ2-1,NA,13,CASSTSSYNEQFF,TGTGCCAGTAGTACTAGCTCCTACAATGAGCAGTTCTTC
NA,TRBV15,TRBJ2-6,NA,15,CATSSRGYGANVLTF,TGTGCCACCAGCAGTAGGGGTTACGGGGCCAACGTCCTGACTTTC
NA,TRBV13,TRBJ2-1,TRBD1,15,CASSEGQGYYNEQFF,TGTGCCAGCAGCGAGGGACAGGGTTACTACAATGAGCAGTTCTTC
NA,TRBV7-2,TRBJ2-7,NA,16,CASSPQRGAYSYEQYF,TGTGCCAGCAGCCCCCAACGCGGGGCCTACTCCTACGAGCAGTACTTC
NA,TRBV11-2,TRBJ1-2,NA,17,CASSLDPGRRINYGYTF,TGTGCCAGCAGCTTAGATCCAGGCAGACGAATAAACTATGGCTACACCTTC
NA,TRBV9,TRBJ1-1,NA,13,CASSVTPRAEAFF,TGTGCCAGCAGCGTAACCCCGAGGGCTGAAGCTTTCTTT
NA,TRBV18,TRBJ1-2,NA,13,CASSPGVGDGYTF,TGTGCCAGCTCCCCGGGGGTCGGGGATGGCTACACCTTC
NA,TRBV27,TRBJ2-5,NA,14,CASSTLTRQETQYF,TGTGCCAGCAGTACTCTGACACGCCAAGAGACCCAGTACTTC
NA,TRBV19,TRBJ1-1,NA,15,CASSRETKGDTEAFF,TGTGCCAGTAGTAGGGAGACCAAGGGGGACACTGAAGCTTTCTTT
NA,TRBV10-1,TRBJ2-2,NA,12,CASRSGGGELFF,TGCGCCAGCAGATCCGGCGGCGGGGAGCTGTTTTTT
NA,TRBV6-1,TRBJ1-5,NA,14,CASGLGDRNQPQHF,TGTGCCAGCGGTCTAGGGGATCGAAATCAGCCCCAGCATTTT
NA,TRBV7-2,TRBJ2-5,NA,13,CASSAGGGETQYF,TGTGCCAGCTCGGCAGGGGGAGGAGAGACCCAGTACTTC
NA,TRBV5-1,TRBJ2-5,NA,15,CASSLDTGSQETQYF,TGCGCCAGCAGCTTGGATACAGGATCTCAAGAGACCCAGTACTTC
NA,TRBV19,TRBJ2-3,NA,11,CASTFADTQYF,TGTGCCAGTACCTTCGCAGATACGCAGTATTTT